The rows below give T cell receptor beta chains drawn from one sample of a study of blood T cell repertoires in COVID-19. The table came from immunoSEQ multiplex PCR; TCRdb's copy has only in-frame clones and leaves some out. There are 170,000 or so clones in the sample; over 80% occur only once, and less than 3% lies in the top ten. Sample: peripheral blood. These receptor sequences come from an older woman with acute or convalescent COVID-19. CDR3s include the opening cysteine and the closing phenylalanine or tryptophan. The D gene is left open where the match is weak. Size is stated for part of the rows, as once, few or many counts, or as a class when the clone is expanded.

TRBV7-6	TRBJ2-2	17	NA	NA	TGTGCCAGCAGCTTAGCGAACACCCCCCAATCCACCGGGGAGCTGTTTTTT	CASSLANTPQSTGELFF
TRBV3-1/TRBV3-2	TRBJ2-7	19	TRBD2	NA	TGTGCCAGCAGCCAAGGCCTGGCCCTACCCAGCGGGGGGGCCTACGAGCAGTACTTC	CASSQGLALPSGGAYEQYF
TRBV7-2	TRBJ2-5	12	NA	once	TGTGCCAGCAGCCCCACGAGAGAGACCCAGTACTTC	CASSPTRETQYF
TRBV5-8	TRBJ2-2	16	NA	NA	TGTGCCAGCAGCTTTAAGACAATTATGAACACCGGGGAGCTGTTTTTT	CASSFKTIMNTGELFF
TRBV5-1	TRBJ1-6	15	TRBD1	NA	TGCGCCAGCAGCGTAGGACAGGCCAATAATTCACCCCTCCACTTT	CASSVGQANNSPLHF
TRBV27	TRBJ1-6	15	TRBD1	few	TGTGCCAGCAGTCTACAGGGGTCCTTTAATTCACCCCTCCACTTT	CASSLQGSFNSPLHF
TRBV6-5	TRBJ1-3	15	NA	once	TGTGCCAGCAGTTTTTACAGGAGCTCTGGAAACACCATATATTTT	CASSFYRSSGNTIYF
TRBV2	TRBJ1-2	14	NA	NA	TGTGCCAGCAGGGGGCAGCTTTTTAACTATGGCTACACCTTC	CASRGQLFNYGYTF
TRBV6-2/TRBV6-3	TRBJ2-7	12	TRBD1	NA	TGTGCCAGCAGTTTGACAGGGTACGAGCAGTACTTC	CASSLTGYEQYF
TRBV9	TRBJ2-1	15	TRBD2	NA	TGTGCCAGCAGCGTAGGACTAGCGGGGAACAATGAGCAGTTCTTC	CASSVGLAGNNEQFF
TRBV6-5	TRBJ1-4	15	NA	NA	TGTGCCAGCAGTTTGGACAGCTCAACTAATGAAAAACTGTTTTTT	CASSLDSSTNEKLFF
TRBV19	TRBJ1-4	18	NA	NA	TGTGCCAGCAGCGTTGAAGGTGCCCCCCAGTTTCCTCCAGAAAAACTGTTTTTT	CASSVEGAPQFPPEKLFF
TRBV5-6	TRBJ2-5	16	TRBD2	NA	TGTGCCAGCAGCTTGCTAGCGGGGGACCACCAAGAGACCCAGTACTTC	CASSLLAGDHQETQYF
TRBV7-9	TRBJ2-5	17	TRBD2	once	TGTGCCAGCAGCCTCGGACTAGCGGGGGGCGGGCAAGAGACCCAGTACTTC	CASSLGLAGGGQETQYF
TRBV5-4	TRBJ2-5	12	NA	NA	TGTGCCAGCAGCCTATCTCAAGAGACCCAGTACTTC	CASSLSQETQYF
TRBV6-5	TRBJ1-4	11	NA	NA	TGTGCCAGCGGCCTGTATGGAGAACTGTTTTTT	CASGLYGELFF
TRBV5-6	TRBJ1-4	16	TRBD1	NA	TGTGCCAGCAGCTGGAGGACAGGCGCAACTAATGAAAAACTGTTTTTT	CASSWRTGATNEKLFF
TRBV7-2	TRBJ2-1	15	TRBD2	NA	TGTGCCAGCAGACAATCGGCGGGGGGATTCAATGAGCAGTTCTTC	CASRQSAGGFNEQFF
TRBV12-5	TRBJ1-1	16	TRBD1	NA	TGTGCTAGTGGTTTGGAAACGGGACAGGGGAACACTGAAGCTTTCTTT	CASGLETGQGNTEAFF
TRBV5-4	TRBJ2-3	17	NA	NA	TGTGCCAGCAGCTTGGAGGTATTTAAACAGGGCACAGATACGCAGTATTTT	CASSLEVFKQGTDTQYF
TRBV3-1/TRBV3-2	TRBJ1-2	16	NA	NA	TGTGCCAGCTCCGGGTCCTATTGGACAGTTGACTATGGCTACACCTTC	CASSGSYWTVDYGYTF
TRBV10-2	TRBJ1-5	14	TRBD1	NA	TGCGCCAGCAGTGGAACAGGGGGACGGCAGCCCCAGCATTTT	CASSGTGGRQPQHF
TRBV7-9	TRBJ1-1	12	NA	NA	TGCTCCCGAGGGGGACTGAACACTGAAGCTTTCTTT	CSRGGLNTEAFF
TRBV28	TRBJ2-2	12	NA	NA	TGTGCCAGCAGTTTATTGGCAGGGGAGCTGTTTTTT	CASSLLAGELFF
TRBV7-9	TRBJ1-2	12	NA	NA	TGTGCCAGCAGCCTGACAACTCCAGGCTACACCTTC	CASSLTTPGYTF
TRBV12-5	TRBJ2-3	14	NA	NA	TGTGCTAGTGGCAGCGGTCTTGGGACAGATACGCAGTATTTT	CASGSGLGTDTQYF
TRBV19	TRBJ2-2	16	NA	NA	TGTGCCAGTAGTACACAGGAGACAATCCCAACCGGGGAGCTGTTTTTT	CASSTQETIPTGELFF
TRBV28	TRBJ1-2	15	TRBD1	few	TGTGCCAGCAGTTTACTGGGACAGGTAGACTATGGCTACACCTTC	CASSLLGQVDYGYTF
TRBV4-3	TRBJ2-7	15	TRBD2	NA	TGCGCCAGCAGACAAGGACTAGCGGGCTCCTACGAGCAGTACTTC	CASRQGLAGSYEQYF
TRBV5-4	TRBJ2-5	14	NA	few	TGTGCCAGCAGCTTGCGACTAGACCCGGAGACCCAGTACTTC	CASSLRLDPETQYF
TRBV9	TRBJ1-3	16	NA	once	TGTGCCAGCAGCGACCCGGGGGGGGGTCCTGGAAACACCATATATTTT	CASSDPGGGPGNTIYF
TRBV7-8	TRBJ2-2	16	TRBD1	once	TGTGCCAGCAGCTACGGACAGGGGAAAGGATCCGGGGAGCTGTTTTTT	CASSYGQGKGSGELFF
TRBV19	TRBJ2-7	14	TRBD1	NA	TGTGCCAGTAGTGACAGGGGGCTGAGGTACGAGCAGTACTTC	CASSDRGLRYEQYF
TRBV6-5	TRBJ1-1	14	TRBD1	once	TGTGCCAGCAGTCTACAGGGGTTGAACACTGAAGCTTTCTTT	CASSLQGLNTEAFF
TRBV5-1	TRBJ1-6	14	NA	NA	TGCGCCAGCAGCCGAGAAAGTTTTGATTCACCCCTCCACTTT	CASSRESFDSPLHF
TRBV6-5	TRBJ1-4	13	NA	NA	TGTGCCAGCAGCTTAGACAGAGATGAAAAACTGTTTTTT	CASSLDRDEKLFF